The subject of this entry is one T cell receptor beta chain. Its antigen is not yet known. This specimen belongs to a study of cytomegalovirus exposure and HLA in healthy donors (dated by TCRdb to 2016 to 2017). Broadly, across the study: An earlier analysis of approximately 640 of the donors reported 250 to 300 Gb of sequence data and around 110 million unique TCR beta sequences from 150 million to 200 million T cells. Approximately 330 gigabases of sequencing data and around 80 million unique TCR sequences made up an early release that covered over 550 HLA-typed donors. The genetic ancestry cluster associated with self-reported Caucasian donors included 81% of the roughly 400 genotyped donors. The study aimed to test whether signatures of past pathogen exposure could be identified by cataloging public T cell receptors. The study profiled the T cell repertoires of about 720 subjects by immunosequencing and related them to cytomegalovirus serostatus. A separate validation cohort of some 130 different subjects was used in addition to the roughly 720-subject first cohort. High-throughput TCR immunosequencing, statistical association of individual TCRs with disease status, and machine learning were combined to predict cytomegalovirus infection status. In a later analysis, previously published TCR beta repertoires from several hundred donors were re-analyzed and high-resolution HLA genotyping was added so that TCR occurrence patterns could be studied. In the later analysis, no new phenotypic data were used to find candidate immune exposures; instead, reliance was placed on TCR beta sequences and their occurrence across donors. To decide whether each TCR beta V gene segment behaved as functional or pseudogenic, an earlier analysis of some 600 of the donors relied on high-throughput TCR beta sequencing. Alongside the repertoire data, information on donor age, sex, ethnicity and CMV serostatus was compiled. Genome-wide SNP genotypes for about three fifths of the roughly 670 donors were used in a later genetic analysis, which treated that subset as a discovery cohort. All discovery cohort repertoires had been generated on a single sequencing platform. HLA typing included class I and class II loci at four-digit resolution. Typing coverage differed by locus: A, B, C, DRB1 and DQB1 were typed in roughly 620-640 donors, DQA1 in approximately 520, DPA1 in 600 to 610, and DPB1 in 400 to 490. Roughly 5 DR-DQ haplotypes were handled as single units for association and clustering, since linkage in the cohort was strong. On average, approximately 250,000 unique TCR beta nucleotide sequences were sequenced per donor among about 400 genotyped donors of the cohort, with roughly 18% of those sequences being non-productive. Findings and caveats that apply to the study as a whole: In a later analysis, HLA-associated TCR beta chains were found to be more clonally expanded and to have lower generation probabilities than equally common non-associated chains. In vitro tests confirmed that three of the cytomegalovirus-associated TCR beta chains recognize cytomegalovirus antigens. Seventeen rarely observed V segments, including chromosome 9 orphons, were excluded from the earlier analysis of about 600 of the donors because counts were too low. Most CMV-associated TCR beta chains appeared to be HLA-restricted in a later analysis, and the HLA associations seemed to be driven largely by CMV exposure. A later analysis found that TCR association rates varied across HLA loci, with DRB1 alleles showing the most associated TCRs and HLA-C alleles the fewest. Because HLA typing was unavailable for some donors at each locus, only the typed subset was used in association tests. CMV serostatus was the only immune exposure information available for the cohort. The 87-base-pair reads could not distinguish some IMGT-functional V segments, including TRBV6-2 and TRBV6-3, so those segments were excluded. A later analysis reported that several top co-occurrence clusters appeared linked to parvovirus B19, influenza, CMV and Epstein-Barr virus. The classifier was reported to diagnose cytomegalovirus status with high specificity and sensitivity in both the original cohort and the validation cohort. A later analysis associated 15,000 to 20,000 TCR beta sequences with specific HLA alleles at a false discovery rate of 0.05. A further reported finding was that TCR beta sequences accurately predicted the HLA-A and HLA-B alleles for most subjects in the first cohort. The study gave a list of some 150 TCR beta chains associated with cytomegalovirus. Compared with the approximately 700-donor mean, donors in an Asian-associated ancestry cluster had fewer N-insertions in productive TCRs, according to a later genetic analysis. Across donors, most TCR sequences were observed very rarely, whereas some public TCRs were present in many individuals. Strong co-occurrence of HLA alleles, especially DR and DQ, made assigning TCR associations to individual alleles difficult. It was suggested by the authors that the approach could potentially be generalized to other disease states and immunological phenotypes. In an earlier analysis of roughly 560 of the donors, most TCR beta V segments were observed in productive rearrangements about 90% or about 30% of the time, broadly matching IMGT annotations. Linkage disequilibrium might explain the correlated functional status among segregating V segments, but an unknown experimental factor could not be ruled out. In this cohort, only TCR beta chains were sequenced, and detectable features were limited by the absence of alpha or paired-chain data. A cluster of highly shared sequence variants was judged likely to represent a technical artifact of the sequencing pipeline. A later genetic analysis associated a missense DCLRE1C variant with V-gene and J-gene trimming of TCR beta chains, and an independent cohort replicated the association. Presence/absence analyses assumed roughly uniform sequencing depth across donors, an assumption that may not hold.

The cohort comprised 666 healthy bone marrow donors. All cohort members were sampled while nominally healthy, although unrecorded immune exposures were likely present. The donor was CMV seronegative and was included in the group of under 450 seronegative cohort members. A peripheral blood sample was provided by each donor, and peripheral blood mononuclear cells were used for TCR beta sequencing. Genomic DNA was extracted from the blood cell samples with the Qiagen DNeasy Blood Extraction Kit. The library was built by means of the immunoSEQ multiplex PCR assay. For the multiplex PCR, a mixture combining 60 forward primers for TCR Vbeta segments and 13 reverse primers for TCR Jbeta segments was used. The CDR3 region of rearranged TCR beta genes was amplified from genomic DNA with a multiplex PCR assay. The amplified TCR beta libraries were sequenced on the Illumina HiSeq System as 87-base-pair reads. Per the original workflow: A later analysis tallied 75 million to 95 million unique TCR beta chains across the 666 repertoires, and around 12 million of those chains were shared by two or more donors. Raw reads were error-corrected and collapsed into unique sequences with a nearest-neighbor algorithm that merged closely related sequences to remove PCR and sequencing errors. V, D and J gene segments were assigned by aligning CDR3 sequences to IMGT reference sequences. For a sequence to be retained, at least a six-nucleotide match to both a V gene segment and a J gene segment was required. A rearrangement counted as productive if the CDR3 had no stop codons and remained in frame with V and J, and every other rearrangement counted as non-productive. CDR3 was defined according to IMGT convention as the region running from the second conserved V-encoded cysteine to the conserved J-encoded phenylalanine. The earlier analysis of about 640 of the donors excluded any sequence lacking an unambiguous match to a single V gene segment. An earlier analysis of under 750 of the donors called V segments functional above 56.7% productive rearrangements and segregating when the between-donor standard deviation exceeded 5%. A statistical classification framework was built for diagnosing cytomegalovirus status from the catalog of TCR beta chain sequences. A later analysis assigned V and J genes by comparing TCR nucleotide sequences with IMGT/GENE-DB human TR gene sequences. The TCRdist pipeline was used in a later analysis to assign CDR3 sequences and most-parsimonious VDJ recombination scenarios. In a later analysis, each TCR beta chain was defined by its CDR3 amino acid sequence together with its V-gene family, and reads lacking a unique V-gene family were excluded. To address suspected cross-contamination and a sequencing artifact, a later analysis removed approximately 600 highly shared, low-generation-probability nucleotide sequences. In a later analysis, a clonal expansion index was calculated for each public chain from normalized within-repertoire ranks of inferred template counts. In a later analysis, generation probabilities were computed with a VDJ recombination model fitted to out-of-frame rearrangements, and the resulting probabilities were checked against IGoR. Hypergeometric tests were used in a later analysis to score TCR-TCR, TCR-HLA and TCR-CMV co-occurrence, with a repertoire-size bias correction applied to the TCR pairs. A later analysis estimated false discovery rates by permuting HLA or CMV assignments 20 times. In a later analysis, co-occurring TCRs were grouped with DBSCAN, and TCRdist sequence similarity was added when clustering was performed within HLA-allele-positive subsets. Repertoires with fewer than 30,000 or more than 120,000 public chains were left out of co-occurrence clustering, as were a handful of repertoires with anomalous nucleotide sharing. TCRdb mirrors the immuneACCESS table, restricted to in-frame sequences. Some clones are absent from its copies; in checked studies, under half trace to an unresolved V gene, and the reason for the others is unknown. The DNA gave D and trimming, while V, J and clone size come from that table. The table for this sample lists about 50,000 clones. 2.1% of the sample rests with the top ten.

V is clipped by 1 base and J by 8 bases, and the sequence between their germline boundaries is 14 bases long. In the germline V gene (reference sequence), CDR1 corresponds to SEHNR and CDR2 to FQNEAQ. Taken from cysteine to phenylalanine, the CDR3 has 14 residues. CDR3 DNA is the only sequence kept; it has 42 bases, read in frame from the first base. The sequence is built from TRBV7-9 and TRBJ1-2; D gene: possibly TRBD1, on 6 matching bases. This receptor was taken from a woman between 18 and 29 years old in good health and CMV-seronegative. Source material: PBMCs. The nucleotides are TGTGCCAGCAGCTTAGTTCCTACAGGGAAAGGCTACACCTTC. This encodes CASSLVPTGKGYTF.